This entry describes one T cell receptor (beta chain). As yet, its antigen is unknown. These data originate in a study of Ad26.COV2.S vaccination and SARS-CoV-2 variants. General observations from the study: There was a possibility that the TCR breadth and depth analyses underestimated total T cell responses. Placebo recipients showed lower spike-specific TCR breadth than vaccinees.

As to treatment: over 15 received Ad26.COV2.S at low or high dose, single or two shots; about 5 received placebo; per-sample allocation not given. Day 63 after the first injection of vaccine or placebo was the sampling time. Whoever gave the sample was an adult aged 18-55 years in Boston. Method: immunoSEQ multiplex PCR; TCRdb's copy keeps in-frame clones and lacks some. Of over 400,000 clones in the sample, around 93% were seen once. Germline V gene data show CDR1 as MNHEY and CDR2 as SVGAGI. The V and J ends lost 8 bases and 5 bases respectively, with 15 bases between them. CDR3 length equals 13 residues.

The sample consisted of peripheral blood, taken in a trial of Ad26.COV2.S vaccine versus placebo. The chain combines TRBV6-5 with TRBJ1-1; weak D call: TRBD1 (5 bases). The sequence came from a person aged 18-65 years who received the Ad26.COV2.S COVID-19 vaccine or a placebo. CDR3: CASFQGLMTEAFF. CDR3 bases: TGTGCCAGCTTTCAGGGTTTGATGACTGAAGCTTTCTTT.